Below, 31 T cell receptor beta chains from the same sample are listed, as sequenced in a study of response to subunit inactivated influenza vaccine. TCRdb re-analysed the RT-PCR reads in MiXCR, keeping a single row per CDR3 protein. Among around 530,000 distinct CDR3 sequences listed, approximately 15% were seen once. Sequences were derived from CD4+ T cells sorted from PBMCs, sampled less than 25 months after vaccination. The receptors originated from a man aged 45 to 75 who received an inactivated influenza vaccine.

Only a few counts were recorded for this clonotype. The V gene is TRBV2, the J gene TRBJ2-1; 7 nucleotides agree with TRBD2. Trimming removed 3 bases from V and 7 bases from J; junction bases left unmatched: 9. The CDR3 contains 15 residues. Germline CDR1 SNHLY, CDR2 FYNNEI. CDR3 bases: TGTGCCAGCAGTGATAGGACTAGTCCCCTGAATGAGCAGTTCTTC. Protein: CASSDRTSPLNEQFF.

This clonotype was picked up a small number of times. The V call is TRBV4-2, the J call TRBJ1-2; D unresolved. This CDR3 comprises 15 residues. CDR1 and CDR2 from the germline V gene are LGHNA and YNFKEQ. V lost 4 bases to trimming and J lost 6 bases, with 18 bases between them. CDR3 amino acids: CASSPQGSPPDGYTF. The CDR3 region has the DNA TGTGCCAGCAGCCCACAAGGGAGCCCACCTGATGGCTACACCTTC.

V is TRBV4-1 and J is TRBJ2-7; D is perhaps TRBD2 (6 bases). CDR1 and CDR2 (germline): MGHRA, YSYEKL. Trimming left V 4 bases short and J 2 bases short, with 21 bases between. The CDR3 has 17 residues. The CDR3 spells CASSPFNKPGLAYEQYF. CDR3 DNA sequence: TGCGCCAGCAGCCCCTTTAATAAGCCGGGACTCGCCTACGAGCAGTACTTC.

This clonotype was seen a few times. The CDR3 loop reads CASSLSRTGRASYEQYF. The CDR3 DNA is TGTGCCAGCAGCTTATCCCGTACCGGGAGGGCCTCCTACGAGCAGTACTTC. This sequence joins TRBV7-2 and TRBJ2-7; 8 bases align to TRBD2. CDR3 length: 17 residues. V was pared by 2 bases and J by 0 bases, with 9 bases of the junction left unmatched. Germline CDR1 reads SGHTA; CDR2 reads FQGNSA.

The gene calls are TRBV19 and TRBJ2-5, with D possibly being TRBD1 (5 bases). The V gene lost 1 base and the J gene lost 7 bases, with 16 bases spanning the gap. CDR3 length equals 15 residues. Germline CDR1 and CDR2: LNHDA and SQIVND (reference sequence). CDR3 loop: CASSIGNRHSGTQYF. The CDR3 coding sequence is TGTGCCAGTAGTATAGGGAACAGGCACTCTGGGACCCAGTACTTC.

The gene calls are TRBV7-2 and TRBJ2-7; D not resolved. Per the germline V gene, CDR1 is SGHTA and CDR2 is FQGNSA. The CDR3 has 15 residues. V was shortened by 5 bases and J by 1 base, with 15 bases between the two germline ends. The CDR3 DNA follows: TGTGCCAGCAGCCCCCGCTTGGGAACGTCCTACGAGCAGTACTTC. It translates to CASSPRLGTSYEQYF.

The chain combines TRBV6-4 with TRBJ1-1; a weak D match, TRBD1 (5 bases). The CDR3 length is 13 residues. Between the trimmed V and J ends, which lost 6 bases and 6 bases, there was a span of 14 bases. The germline V gene encodes CDR1 MRHNA and CDR2 SNTAGT. The CDR3 DNA reads TGTGCCAGCAGCCTTAATATGGGGGCTGAAGCTTTCTTT. This gives the protein CASSLNMGAEAFF.

In this sample, this clonotype turned up a few times. The V gene is TRBV15, the J gene TRBJ2-1, with 9 nucleotides matching TRBD2. CDR1 is LNHNV, CDR2 YYDKDF, per germline (reference sequence). V was clipped by 3 bases and J by 9 bases; unmatched bases: 12. The CDR3 spans 16 residues. The CDR3 region is CATSSLRSSGKGEQFF. DNA for the CDR3: TGTGCCACCAGCAGCCTCCGTTCTAGCGGGAAGGGTGAGCAGTTCTTC.

This clonotype was counted between two and nine times. The rearrangement joins TRBV19 to TRBJ2-5, with 8 bases identical to TRBD1. Trimming cost V 8 bases and J 2 bases; bases outside gene matches: 7. Germline V CDR1 and CDR2: LNHDA, SQIVND (reference sequence). This CDR3 has 14 amino acids. The CDR3 spells CASGTGMGQETQYF. The CDR3 bases are TGTGCCAGTGGGACAGGAATGGGACAAGAGACCCAGTACTTC.

This chain links TRBV19 with TRBJ2-5; D perhaps matches TRBD2 (6 bases). Between the trimmed V and J ends, which lost 6 bases and 3 bases, there was a span of 14 bases. This CDR3 has 14 residues. CDR1 LNHDA and CDR2 SQIVND come from the germline V gene (reference sequence). CDR3 protein: CASSIMAGKETQYF. For the CDR3, the DNA is TGTGCCAGTAGCATCATGGCGGGGAAAGAGACCCAGTACTTC.

The genes are TRBV4-1 and TRBJ1-5; D gene unclear. CDR3 length: 15 residues. Per the germline V gene, CDR1 is MGHRA and CDR2 is YSYEKL. V lost 0 bases and J lost 5, with 11 bases in between. The CDR3 coding sequence is TGCGCCAGCAGCCAAGATCATACTAGGTATCAGCCCCAGCATTTT. Its translation: CASSQDHTRYQPQHF.

The chain is built from TRBV9 and TRBJ2-2, with no clear D. The CDR3 is made up of 13 amino acids. Germline lookup yields CDR1 SGDLS and CDR2 YYNGEE. V was clipped by 0 bases and J by 3 bases, with 3 bases between them. The CDR3 sequence is CASSVGDTGELFF. CDR3 DNA: TGTGCCAGCAGCGTAGGGGACACCGGGGAGCTGTTTTTT.

This clonotype was recorded at least ten times. The gene calls are TRBV15 and TRBJ2-1; possibly TRBD1 for D (5 bases). The germline gives CDR1 LNHNV, CDR2 YYDKDF (reference sequence). CDR3 size: 12 residues. Trimming removed 5 bases at V and 10 bases at J, with 12 bases between. CDR3 in DNA: TGTGCCACCAGCGGACACAAGCAGGAGCAGTTCTTC. Amino acids: CATSGHKQEQFF.

This clonotype was seen more than once but under ten times. The J gene is TRBJ1-1, the V gene TRBV5-6; D gene unclear. The germline V gene encodes CDR1 SGHDT and CDR2 YYEEEE. V lost 4 bases and J lost 3, with 10 bases in between. There are 13 residues in the CDR3. The CDR3 DNA follows: TGTGCCAGCAGCCGTGTGGGGTACACTGAAGCTTTCTTT. Its protein product is CASSRVGYTEAFF.

V and J are TRBV20-1 and TRBJ2-5; 9 nucleotides align to TRBD1. The trim removed 2 bases at V and 6 bases at J, leaving 7 bases unmatched. CDR3 length: 14 amino acids. Germline V CDR1 and CDR2: DFQATT, SNEGSKA (reference sequence). In DNA, the CDR3 is TGCAGTGCTAGATCTACAGGGGGCTCGAAGACCCAGTACTTC. Protein: CSARSTGGSKTQYF.

This clonotype came up a few times. The chain uses TRBV7-2 and TRBJ2-1; the match to TRBD2 covers 7 bases. CDR3 length: 15 amino acids. Germline V gene lookup returns CDR1 SGHTA and CDR2 FQGNSA. With 2 bases clipped from V and 6 bases from J, the junction kept 7 bases outside the gene matches. The CDR3 coding sequence is TGTGCCAGCAGCTTATCGCGGGAGAAGGGCAATGAGCAGTTCTTC. Its translation is CASSLSREKGNEQFF.

This clonotype has a handful of counts. The chain couples TRBV7-9 to TRBJ1-1, with a tentative D call TRBD1 (6 bases). The germline V gene has CDR1 SEHNR and CDR2 FQNEAQ (reference sequence). The V and J ends lost 9 bases and 5 bases respectively, with 19 bases between them. The CDR3 has 14 residues. CDR3 amino acids: CASSTMGGGTEAFF. In DNA form, the CDR3 reads TGTGCCAGTTCAACAATGGGGGGCGGAACTGAAGCTTTCTTT.

The V and J genes are TRBV11-2 and TRBJ1-1; D remains unclear. V dropped 2 bases and J dropped 5 bases, with 9 bases sitting between them. The CDR3 runs 13 residues. Germline CDR1 SGHAT, CDR2 FQNNGV. The CDR3 DNA reads TGTGCCAGCAGCTTACAGGTACCTACTGAAGCTTTCTTT. Translating gives CASSLQVPTEAFF.

This clonotype was recorded at least ten times. This CDR3 is CAISDSPGETQYF. The CDR3 bases are TGTGCCATCAGTGATTCCCCAGGGGAGACCCAGTACTTC. The gene calls are TRBV10-3 and TRBJ2-5, with TRBD1 as a possible D gene (5 bases). Trimming removed 3 bases at V and 5 bases at J, with 10 bases between. This CDR3 is built from 13 residues. CDR1 and CDR2 (germline): ENHRY, SYGVKD.

The chain recombines TRBV12-3 or TRBV12-4 with TRBJ1-1; 10 nucleotides match TRBD1. The CDR3 consists of 15 residues. V gave up 5 bases and J gave up 5 bases; unmatched junction bases: 8. The CDR3 region is CASSNGQGGGTEAFF. In DNA form, the CDR3 reads TGTGCCAGCAGTAACGGACAGGGGGGTGGAACTGAAGCTTTCTTT.

In this sample, this clonotype turned up many times. The chain recombines TRBV7-3 with TRBJ1-1; D is undetermined. The CDR3 extends over 13 amino acids. Trimming shortened V by 0 bases and J by 1 base, and 3 bases separated the two germline ends. CDR1 and CDR2 (germline): SGHTA, FQGTGA. CDR3 region: CASSLTPNTEAFF. DNA for the CDR3: TGTGCCAGCAGCTTAACCCCGAACACTGAAGCTTTCTTT.

This clonotype appeared a few times. This rearrangement joins TRBV7-9 to TRBJ2-5; D is unclear. Between the trimmed V and J ends, which lost 5 bases and 2 bases, there was a span of 12 bases. Germline-derived CDR1 and CDR2 are SEHNR and FQNEAQ (reference sequence). The CDR3 loop spans 14 amino acids. CDR3 in amino acids: CASSRDLTQETQYF. The CDR3 DNA is TGTGCCAGCAGCCGTGACCTAACTCAAGAGACCCAGTACTTC.

V and J are TRBV12-3 or TRBV12-4 and TRBJ2-3; 9 bases fit TRBD1. The ends lost 6 bases at V and 3 bases at J; junction bases unmatched: 10. The CDR3 has 16 amino acids. CDR3 protein: CASSLDRGYGTDTQYF. DNA of the CDR3: TGTGCCAGCAGCTTGGACAGGGGCTATGGAACAGATACGCAGTATTTT.

V and J are TRBV9 and TRBJ1-5; D unresolved. V lost 3 bases, J lost 2 bases, and 9 bases lay in between. This CDR3 has 14 amino acids. Germline values: CDR1 SGDLS, CDR2 YYNGEE. CDR3 nucleotides: TGTGCCAGCAGCGCGGAGAGAGGCAATCAGCCCCAGCATTTT. Translated, it gives CASSAERGNQPQHF.

V gene TRBV20-1 combines with J gene TRBJ1-5, with 7 bases lining up with TRBD1. This CDR3 is built from 13 residues. The germline V gene encodes CDR1 DFQATT and CDR2 SNEGSKA (reference sequence). This chain's CDR3 is CSPTGAPYQPQHF. CDR3 in DNA: TGCAGCCCCACAGGGGCGCCTTATCAGCCCCAGCATTTT.

This clonotype has just a few counts. CDR3 DNA: TGTGCCAGCAGCTTCCGCCGGACTAGCGGGGTCCAAGAGACCCAGTACTTC. Translating gives CASSFRRTSGVQETQYF. V is TRBV5-5 and J is TRBJ2-5, with TRBD2 matching 12 bases. The CDR3 totals 17 residues. J was trimmed by 1 base and V by 2 bases; bases with no gene match: 6. Germline V gives CDR1 SGHKS, CDR2 YYEKEE (reference sequence). Together with reference TRBV5-5 and TRBJ2-5, the CDR3 gives the full variable domain: DAGVTQSPTHLIKTRGQQVTLRCSPISGHKSVSWYQQVLGQGPQFIFQYYEKEERGRGNFPDRFSARQFPNYSSELNVNALLLGDSALYLCASSFRRTSGVQETQYFGPGTRLLVL.

The CDR3 loop is CASSQSGRRTGELFF. The CDR3 coding sequence is TGTGCCAGCAGCCAAAGCGGGAGGCGCACCGGGGAGCTGTTTTTT. The rearrangement uses TRBV4-2 and TRBJ2-2; 9 bases fit TRBD2. The J segment lost 4 bases and the V segment lost 2 bases, leaving 2 bases of the junction unmatched. Germline-derived CDR1 and CDR2 are LGHNA and YNFKEQ. The CDR3 has 15 residues.

This clonotype was picked up a small number of times. This chain links TRBV20-1 with TRBJ1-5, with 8 positions matching TRBD1. The CDR3 is 17 amino acids. CDR1 DFQATT and CDR2 SNEGSKA come from the germline V gene (reference sequence). Unmatched junction bases numbered 12, after V lost 5 bases and J lost 0 bases. CDR3 DNA sequence: TGCAGTGCTCCGAGACAGCCGGGACAGGATAGCAATCAGCCCCAGCATTTT. It codes for CSAPRQPGQDSNQPQHF.

This clonotype was observed a handful of times. This chain uses TRBV7-9 with TRBJ2-5; TRBD1 matches 8 bases. This CDR3 comprises 12 residues. Germline CDR1 is SEHNR and CDR2 is FQNEAQ (reference sequence). The V gene end was trimmed by 6 bases and the J gene end by 6 bases; junction bases not matched to a gene: 3. CDR3 nucleotides: TGTGCCAGCAGTGACAGGGGACAGACCCAGTACTTC. Its protein is CASSDRGQTQYF.

The chain uses TRBV12-3 or TRBV12-4 and TRBJ2-3; TRBD2 might be the D (6 bases). The CDR3 extends over 12 amino acids. Trimming cost V 6 bases and J 9 bases, with 13 bases left between them. The DNA of the CDR3 is TGTGCCAGCAGGCTACTAGCAGGGACGCAGTATTTT. Translation: CASRLLAGTQYF.

The chain has TRBV7-8 and TRBJ2-5; maybe TRBD2 (5 bases). CDR1 is SGHVS and CDR2 is FQNEAQ in the germline V gene. This CDR3 comprises 14 residues. V was shortened by 1 base and J by 9 bases, with 15 bases between the two germline ends. The CDR3 nucleotides read TGTGCCAGCAGCTTAGGGGTGCGGGCAAGGGCCCAGTACTTC. Translating it yields CASSLGVRARAQYF.